The 28 T cell receptor beta chains listed next were all sequenced from one sample in a study of cytomegalovirus exposure and HLA in healthy donors. Primers included in the PCR were 60 Vbeta and 13 Jbeta primers. TCRdb's table, derived via immunoSEQ multiplex PCR, lists solely in-frame clones and lacks some. The sample has approximately 150,000 clones; about 75% are singletons. Sequenced sample: PBMCs. All receptors derive from a man aged 18 to 29 in good health and CMV-seropositive.

The chain employs TRBV9 and TRBJ2-3, with TRBD2 matching 9 bases. J lost 5 bases, V lost 4 bases, and 5 bases had no gene match. The germline CDR1 and CDR2 sequences are SGDLS and YYNGEE. This CDR3 region has 14 residues. The CDR3 DNA is TGTGCCAGCAGCCTGGGACTAGCAAGAGATACGCAGTATTTT. Encoded protein: CASSLGLARDTQYF.

This clone showed up just once. This chain uses TRBV4-1 with TRBJ2-1; 16 nucleotides agree with TRBD2. V shed 4 bases, J shed 9 bases, and the junction held 6 bases outside the gene matches. The CDR3 consists of 16 residues. In germline, CDR1 is MGHRA, CDR2 YSYEKL. CDR3 in DNA: TGCGCCAGCAGCCTGATGGGACTAGCGGGAGGGGGTGAGCAGTTCTTC. It translates to CASSLMGLAGGGEQFF.

Turning to this clone: Distinct nucleotide sequences in the sample also encode this CDR3. The chain carries TRBV9 and TRBJ2-3, with D perhaps matching TRBD1 (5 bases). Trimming cost V 0 bases and J 0 bases, with 8 bases left between them. This CDR3 has 15 amino acids. Germline V gene data show CDR1 as SGDLS and CDR2 as YYNGEE. The CDR3 region is CASSVGTISTDTQYF. CDR3 sequence (DNA): TGTGCCAGCAGCGTAGGGACAATCAGCACAGATACGCAGTATTTT.

The rearrangement uses TRBV11-2 and TRBJ1-2; D perhaps matches TRBD1 (5 bases). The CDR3 is 16 amino acids. V gave up 3 bases and J gave up 4 bases, with 18 bases separating them. Germline V gives CDR1 SGHAT, CDR2 FQNNGV. The CDR3 region is CASSFGPSPGGYGYTF. The CDR3 region has the DNA TGTGCCAGCAGCTTCGGACCGAGCCCGGGGGGCTATGGCTACACCTTC.

This clone was seen only a few times. The rearrangement uses TRBV6-5 and TRBJ1-6, with TRBD1 identical over 8 bases. Germline trimming cut 8 bases from V and 7 bases from J; bases unmatched to any gene: 7. Per germline, CDR1 MNHEY and CDR2 SVGAGI. The CDR3 covers 14 residues. The CDR3 nucleotides read TGTGCCAGCGGGGCACAGGGGGTGAATTCACCCCTCCACTTT. This encodes CASGAQGVNSPLHF.

The rearrangement links TRBV29-1 to TRBJ2-3; 7 bases are shared with TRBD1. V shed 3 bases and J 0 bases; nucleotides not matched to a gene: 9. Germline V gene sequence: CDR1 SQVTM, CDR2 ANQGSEA. The CDR3 has 16 amino acids. The CDR3 here is CSVEDRMNPSTDTQYF. CDR3 bases: TGCAGCGTTGAGGACAGGATGAATCCTAGCACAGATACGCAGTATTTT.

This clone was seen a few times. V usage is TRBV6-1 and J usage is TRBJ2-7, with D tentatively TRBD2 (6 bases). V was pared by 1 base and J by 3 bases, with 13 bases between. The CDR3 contains 15 residues. From germline, CDR1 is MNHNS and CDR2 SASEGT. The chain's CDR3 is CASSEGFEGGYEQYV. The CDR3 DNA follows: TGTGCCAGCAGTGAAGGGTTTGAGGGAGGCTACGAGCAGTACGTC.

The chain joins TRBV4-1 to TRBJ2-3; 8 bases match TRBD2. CDR1 is MGHRA and CDR2 is YSYEKL in the germline V gene. CDR3 length: 15 amino acids. Trimming took 0 bases from V and 5 from J; bases not matched to a gene: 4. The CDR3 is CASSQEKREIDTQYF. The CDR3 bases are TGCGCCAGCAGCCAAGAGAAGCGGGAGATAGATACGCAGTATTTT.

This clone turned up a few times. The chain has TRBV11-3 and TRBJ2-5, with 8 positions matching TRBD2. The CDR3 sequence is 14 residues long. Germline V gives CDR1 SGHNT, CDR2 YENEEA. With V trimmed by 5 bases and J by 5 bases, 7 bases remained unmatched. The CDR3 DNA is TGTGCCAGCAGCGGGACTAGTGCGGTTGAGACCCAGTACTTC. Translated, it gives CASSGTSAVETQYF.

The V call is TRBV4-1, the J call TRBJ2-5; 7 bases are shared with TRBD2. Germline loops: CDR1 MGHRA, CDR2 YSYEKL. With 4 bases clipped from V and 0 bases from J, the junction kept 8 bases outside the gene matches. CDR3 length equals 16 residues. CDR3 protein: CASSPLGRGDQETQYF. DNA for the CDR3: TGCGCCAGCAGCCCCCTGGGGAGGGGTGACCAAGAGACCCAGTACTTC.

The chain joins TRBV5-1 to TRBJ2-5; D may be TRBD2 (6 bases). In germline, CDR1 is SGHRS, CDR2 YFSETQ. The CDR3 is made up of 15 amino acids. Deletions cut 4 bases from V and 1 base from J, with 14 bases between. The CDR3 bases are TGCGCCAGCAGCCCCGGGCGGGGTTTCCAAGAGACCCAGTACTTC. This sequence encodes CASSPGRGFQETQYF.

J is TRBJ2-2 and V is TRBV11-3, with TRBD1 matching over 8 bases. The CDR3 consists of 15 residues. Trimming at V came to 4 bases and at J to 4 bases, leaving 5 bases not matched to a gene. Germline V gene sequence: CDR1 SGHNT, CDR2 YENEEA. The CDR3 region is CASSSRQGSTGELFF. DNA of the CDR3: TGTGCCAGCAGCTCCCGACAGGGGTCCACCGGGGAGCTGTTTTTT. The full variable domain, completed using reference TRBV11-3 and TRBJ2-2, is EAGVVQSPRYKIIEKKQPVAFWCNPISGHNTLYWYLQNLGQGPELLIRYENEEAVDDSQLPKDRFSAERLKGVDSTLKIQPAELGDSAVYLCASSSRQGSTGELFFGEGSRLTVL.

The rearrangement joins TRBV14 to TRBJ1-2; TRBD1 agrees at 7 bases. In germline, CDR1 is SGHDN, CDR2 FVKESK. The V segment lost 0 bases and the J segment 6 bases; nucleotides outside the gene matches: 4. The CDR3 consists of 14 residues. Here the CDR3 reads CASSQDRDSNGYTF. As DNA, the CDR3 is TGTGCCAGCAGCCAAGATAGGGACAGTAATGGCTACACCTTC.

This clone has more than one count but fewer than ten. The rearrangement links TRBV7-9 to TRBJ2-1; 10 nucleotides align to TRBD2. In germline, CDR1 is SEHNR, CDR2 FQNEAQ (reference sequence). J lost 8 bases, V lost 0 bases, and 1 base had no gene match. The CDR3 extends over 14 amino acids. CDR3 sequence reads: CASSLALAGDEQFF. In nucleotides, the CDR3 is TGTGCCAGCAGCTTAGCGCTAGCGGGGGATGAGCAGTTCTTC.

This clone came up a few times. V gene TRBV5-1 combines with J gene TRBJ2-7, with 9 bases identical to TRBD1. CDR1 is SGHRS and CDR2 is YFSETQ in the germline V gene. The trim removed 0 bases at V and 2 bases at J, leaving 3 bases unmatched. The CDR3 has 15 amino acids. In DNA form, the CDR3 reads TGCGCCAGCAGCTTGGGGGGGACAGGGCCCTACGAGCAGTACGTC. Translated, it gives CASSLGGTGPYEQYV.

This clone has only one observation. The rearrangement joins TRBV6-5 to TRBJ1-5; D perhaps matches TRBD1 (6 bases). CDR3 length: 14 amino acids. The germline V gene encodes CDR1 MNHEY and CDR2 SVGAGI. The V end was cut by 8 bases, the J end by 3 bases, with 14 bases between. CDR3 DNA: TGTGCCAGCCGGGGGGCAGGGGACAATCAGCCCCAGCATTTT. It codes for CASRGAGDNQPQHF.

The rearrangement uses TRBV6-6 and TRBJ2-1; TRBD2 aligns across 9 bases. CDR3 length: 14 amino acids. J gave up 3 bases and V 5 bases, and 2 bases lay outside the gene matches. The germline V gene has CDR1 MNHNY and CDR2 SVGAGI (reference sequence). CDR3 region: CASSPTSGYNEQFF. The CDR3 DNA follows: TGTGCCAGCAGTCCGACTAGCGGCTACAATGAGCAGTTCTTC.

This clone was detected only a few times. This rearrangement joins TRBV5-6 to TRBJ2-3; 7 bases map to TRBD2. The J segment lost 0 bases and the V segment lost 2 bases, leaving 6 bases of the junction unmatched. Germline V lookup: CDR1 SGHDT, CDR2 YYEEEE. The length of the CDR3 is 16 residues. CDR3 residues: CASSFLAGASTDTQYF. Written as DNA, the CDR3 is TGTGCCAGCAGCTTTCTGGCGGGAGCGAGCACAGATACGCAGTATTTT.

The chain joins TRBV19 to TRBJ1-5; maybe TRBD1 (6 bases). V lost 10 bases and J 0 bases, leaving 19 bases between the germline ends. CDR1 is LNHDA, CDR2 SQIVND, per germline (reference sequence). The CDR3 extends over 16 amino acids. The CDR3 nucleotides are TGTGCCACAACTACAGGGACGGTGAATAGCAATCAGCCCCAGCATTTT. This codes for CATTTGTVNSNQPQHF.

The chain links TRBV9 to TRBJ2-3, with D possibly matching TRBD2 (7 bases). Germline-derived CDR1 and CDR2 are SGDLS and YYNGEE. V was trimmed by 5 bases and J by 1 base, leaving 17 bases between them. This CDR3 is 16 amino acids long. CDR3 protein: CASSPREGGGTDTQYF. CDR3 nucleotide sequence: TGTGCCAGCAGTCCCAGGGAGGGGGGAGGCACAGATACGCAGTATTTT.

As DNA, the CDR3 is TGTGCCAGCAGCTTGACAGGGGGCTGGACAGATACGCAGTATTTT. It specifies CASSLTGGWTDTQYF. This sequence joins TRBV5-4 and TRBJ2-3; 9 bases agree with TRBD1. The CDR3 is made up of 15 amino acids. Per germline, CDR1 SGHNT and CDR2 YYREEE (reference sequence). V lost 1 base, J lost 3 bases, and 3 bases stayed unmatched.

This sequence joins TRBV27 and TRBJ2-7, with 7 bases fitting TRBD1. Germline CDR1 and CDR2: MNHEY and SMNVEV (reference sequence). Trimming took 2 bases from V and 5 from J; bases not matched to a gene: 6. The CDR3 runs to 14 residues. This CDR3 is CASSLTGAVNEQYV. CDR3 in DNA: TGTGCCAGCAGTTTAACAGGGGCAGTCAACGAGCAGTACGTC.

The rearrangement joins TRBV19 to TRBJ1-2, with D possibly TRBD1 on 6 matching bases. V lost 5 bases and J 4 bases, leaving 14 bases between the germline ends. The CDR3 totals 14 residues. Germline V lookup: CDR1 LNHDA, CDR2 SQIVND (reference sequence). For the CDR3, the DNA is TGTGCCAGTAGTCCATCCGGGACAAGCTATGGCTACACCTTC. Protein: CASSPSGTSYGYTF.

This clone appeared a few times. V is TRBV10-1 and J is TRBJ1-3, with D possibly matching TRBD1 (6 bases). The CDR3 contains 18 residues. V gave up 0 bases and J gave up 1 base, with 16 bases separating them. The germline gives CDR1 WNHNN, CDR2 SYGVQD (reference sequence). Here the CDR3 reads CASSESYGNRESGNTIYF. CDR3 nucleotide sequence: TGCGCCAGCAGTGAGTCGTATGGCAACAGGGAATCTGGAAACACCATATATTTT.

This clone has more than one count but fewer than ten. V and J are TRBV14 and TRBJ1-3, with D hard to call. This CDR3 region has 13 residues. Germline assignment: CDR1 SGHDN and CDR2 FVKESK. Between the trimmed V and J ends, which lost 0 bases and 5 bases, there was a span of 5 bases. The CDR3 sequence is CASSQDLRNTIYF. The CDR3 DNA reads as TGTGCCAGCAGCCAAGATCTCCGAAACACCATATATTTT.

This clone was recorded once. The chain recombines TRBV5-4 with TRBJ1-4, with D hard to call. The ends were cut back, 4 bases at V and 5 bases at J, with 15 bases in the middle. Per the germline V gene, CDR1 is SGHNT and CDR2 is YYREEE (reference sequence). The CDR3 has 15 residues. CDR3 loop: CASSPRAGKNEKLFF. CDR3 DNA: TGTGCCAGCAGCCCCCGAGCGGGGAAAAATGAAAAACTGTTTTTT.

The V and J genes are TRBV5-1 and TRBJ2-1, with 7 bases identical to TRBD2. The CDR3 runs to 17 residues. Germline V gene sequence: CDR1 SGHRS, CDR2 YFSETQ. The V gene end was trimmed by 0 bases and the J gene end by 6 bases; junction bases not matched to a gene: 12. CDR3 nucleotide sequence: TGCGCCAGCAGCTTGGCCAGCGGGCTAGGGAGGGCCAATGAGCAGTTCTTC. Its translation: CASSLASGLGRANEQFF.

This clone was seen a few times. V usage is TRBV19 and J usage is TRBJ2-6; 13 nucleotides align to TRBD2. The length of the CDR3 is 17 residues. Trimming at V came to 5 bases and at J to 2 bases, leaving 3 bases not matched to a gene. Germline V gene lookup returns CDR1 LNHDA and CDR2 SQIVND (reference sequence). Here the CDR3 reads CASSSGLAGPGANVLTF. The CDR3 nucleotides are TGTGCCAGTAGTTCGGGACTAGCGGGACCTGGGGCCAACGTCCTGACTTTC.